The entry that follows covers one TCR beta chain sequence. The antigen remains unidentified. This specimen belongs to a study of T cell responses to AZD1222 COVID-19 vaccine. Overall study results and limits: Seropositivity was recorded at baseline in only five to seven AZD1222 recipients. Increased Spike-specific TCR breadth and depth were observed after two AZD1222 doses.

The V end was cut by 7 bases, the J end by 13 bases, with 14 bases between. Germline CDR1 and CDR2: MDHEN and SYDVKM. CDR3 length: 12 residues. Sequenced by immunoSEQ multiplex PCR; TCRdb stores in-frame clones only, minus some. The repertoire has about 100,000 clones, roughly 87% of them found once; the top ten carry approximately 17%. The chain recombines TRBV28 with TRBJ1-6; weak D call: TRBD1 (6 bases). The sequencing used peripheral blood, collected on day 0 of AZD1222 vaccination. This TCR was sampled from an adult in good health. CDR3: CASIMQGHPLHF. DNA of the CDR3: TGTGCCAGCATAATGCAGGGACATCCCCTCCACTTT.